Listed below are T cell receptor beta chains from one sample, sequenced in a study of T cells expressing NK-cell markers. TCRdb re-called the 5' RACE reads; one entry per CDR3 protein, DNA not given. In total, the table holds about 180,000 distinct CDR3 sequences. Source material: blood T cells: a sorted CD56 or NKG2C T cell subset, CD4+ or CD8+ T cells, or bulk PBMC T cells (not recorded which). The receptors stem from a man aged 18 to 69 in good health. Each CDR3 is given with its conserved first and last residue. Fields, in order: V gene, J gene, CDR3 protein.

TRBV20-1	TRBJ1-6	CSARHGRGDSPLHF
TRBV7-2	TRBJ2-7	CASSFYESSYEQYF
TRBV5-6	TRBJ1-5	CASSSGVGVNQPQHF
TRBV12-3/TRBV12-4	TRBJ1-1	CASFLALGQTNTEAFF
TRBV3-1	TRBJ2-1	CASSQVGGADEQFF
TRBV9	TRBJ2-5	CASSAGGGAGETQYF
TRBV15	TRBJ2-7	CATSMGVGSYEQYF
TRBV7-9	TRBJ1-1	CASSEKSGGTEAFF
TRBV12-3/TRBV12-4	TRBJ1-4	CASSLGTGVEKLFF
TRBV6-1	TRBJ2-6	CASRDGANVLTF
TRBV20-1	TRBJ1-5	CSARRRGSNQPQHF
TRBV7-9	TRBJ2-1	CASSLAPSGPYNEQFF
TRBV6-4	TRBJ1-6	CASSELGGSPLHF
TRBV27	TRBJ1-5	CASTTGTGVYGNQPQHF
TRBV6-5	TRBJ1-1	CASSLWDSMNTEAFF
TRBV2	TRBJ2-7	CASRPPGTNYEQYF
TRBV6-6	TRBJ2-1	CASSYSAQGAFF
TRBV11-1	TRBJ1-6	CASSLPHPGSSYNSPLHF
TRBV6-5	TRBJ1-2	CASSQTGSGYTF
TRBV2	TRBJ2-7	CAISTRDSISYEQYF
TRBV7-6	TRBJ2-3	CASSLAGGTDTQYF
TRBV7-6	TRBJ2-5	CASSLVGGRQETQYF
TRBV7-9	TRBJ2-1	CASSPRIAGGGNEQFF
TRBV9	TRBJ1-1	CASSETGDTEAFF
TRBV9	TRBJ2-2	CASSVEGGPPPGELFF
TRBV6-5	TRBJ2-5	CASSYAQIQETQYF
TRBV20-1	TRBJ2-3	CSARLPSGGGTDTQYF
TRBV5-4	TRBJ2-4	CASSLEGSGPGIQYF
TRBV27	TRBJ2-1	CASSLGTSGGNEQFF
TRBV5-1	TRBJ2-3	CASSLLGDGTDTQYF
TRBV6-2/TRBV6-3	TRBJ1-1	CASSYGPTEAFF
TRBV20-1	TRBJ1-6	CSARDTRHANNSPLHF
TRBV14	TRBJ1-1	CASSPRWGKSPMNTEAFF
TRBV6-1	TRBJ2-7	CASSERGASYEQYF
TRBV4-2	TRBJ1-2	CASSQEAESNYGYTF
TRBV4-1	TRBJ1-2	CASSQTGEYYGYTF
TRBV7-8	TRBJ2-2	CASRTQAGELFF
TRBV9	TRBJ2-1	CASSPRDRGLNEQFF
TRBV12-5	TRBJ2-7	CASGLADSAGIPYEQYF
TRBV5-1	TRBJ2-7	CASSLGHRSTAYEQYF
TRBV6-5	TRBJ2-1	CASSPSNYEQFF
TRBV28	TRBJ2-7	CASNPWGVRDEQYF
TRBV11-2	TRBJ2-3	CASSLSSGGYTDTQYF
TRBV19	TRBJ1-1	CASSIYPGTAYTEAFF
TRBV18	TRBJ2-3	CASSPSIQRVPPDTQYF
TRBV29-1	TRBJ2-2	CSVAEGDTGELFF
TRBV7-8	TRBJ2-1	CASSLAVGGVYNEQFF
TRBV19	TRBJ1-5	CASSIGGSNQPQHF
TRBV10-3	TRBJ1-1	CAISEYGWRAEAFF